This TCR beta chain appears in the sequencing data of a study of glioma-infiltrating T cells. General study findings and limits: Gliomas, especially low-grade, showed above-expected tissue-blood divergence; non-neoplastic patients showed below. CDR3 overlap between tissue and blood was very small.

This clonotype was picked up a small number of times. Its antigen is not identified. Amplification of TCR alpha and beta CDR3 regions from RNA used iRepertoire nested multiplex PCR. Input was 100-400 ng of tissue mRNA or PBMC total RNA. One entry per CDR3 protein, called by TCRdb with MiXCR from the multiplex PCR reads. This sample has about 140,000 distinct CDR3 sequences; roughly two fifths occur once, and the top ten carry over 15%. This CDR3 has 14 residues. Trimming took 1 base from V and 6 from J, leaving 12 bases between them. Germline CDR1 and CDR2: LGHNA and YSLEER. V is TRBV4-3 and J is TRBJ1-1; D gene uncertain. The sequenced material came from glioma tissue, nonneoplastic brain tissue, or PBMCs (not recorded which). The clonotype comes from a human donor with low-grade glioma or glioblastoma, undergoing nonglioma brain surgery, or in good health (not recorded which). This CDR3 is CASSQGTGSPEAFF. CDR3 DNA: TGCGCCAGCAGCCAAGGTACCGGGAGCCCTGAAGCTTTCTTT.